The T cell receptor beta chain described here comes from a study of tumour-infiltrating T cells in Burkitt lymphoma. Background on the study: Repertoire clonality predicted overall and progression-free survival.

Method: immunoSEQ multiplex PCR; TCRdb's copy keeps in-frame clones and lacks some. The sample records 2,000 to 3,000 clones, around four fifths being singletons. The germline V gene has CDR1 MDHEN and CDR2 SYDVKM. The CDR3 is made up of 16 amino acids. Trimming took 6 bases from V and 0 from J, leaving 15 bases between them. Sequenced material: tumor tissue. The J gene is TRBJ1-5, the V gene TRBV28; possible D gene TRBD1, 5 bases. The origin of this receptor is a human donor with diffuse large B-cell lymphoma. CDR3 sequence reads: CASRPSGRGSNQPQHF. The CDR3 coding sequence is TGTGCCAGCAGACCCTCAGGGCGAGGTAGCAATCAGCCCCAGCATTTT.